Following are 9 T cell receptor beta chains from one sample sequenced in a study of spatial heterogeneity in lung cancer. TCRdb used MiXCR to reprocess the 5' RACE reads, holding one entry per CDR3 protein. The data hold under 75,000 distinct CDR3 sequences, with 8% to 9.5% observed a single time. Time point of the sample: blood at routine non-recurrence follow-up after resection. The source was PBMCs, collected at follow-up. The receptors were sampled from a female donor with early-stage non-small cell lung cancer.

This clonotype was recorded at least ten times. V is TRBV7-2 and J is TRBJ1-2; 8 bases are a match to TRBD1. The CDR3 totals 15 residues. Per the germline V gene, CDR1 is SGHTA and CDR2 is FQGNSA. After removal of 5 bases from V and 2 bases from J, the junction contained 7 bases not matched to a gene. CDR3 nucleotide sequence: TGTGCCAGCAGCCCCGGGACAGGTCCGAACTATGGCTACACCTTC. Translated, it gives CASSPGTGPNYGYTF.

The chain uses TRBV19 and TRBJ2-7; 9 bases are a match to TRBD1. Looked up from germline, CDR1 is LNHDA and CDR2 is SQIVND (reference sequence). V shed 5 bases, J shed 0 bases, and the junction held 8 bases outside the gene matches. The CDR3 is 16 amino acids. Here the CDR3 DNA reads TGTGCCAGTAGTCACGGACAGGGGACTTTCTCCTACGAGCAGTACTTC. Its translation is CASSHGQGTFSYEQYF.

The chain uses TRBV5-1 and TRBJ2-6; possible D gene TRBD1, 5 bases. CDR1 and CDR2 from the germline V gene are SGHRS and YFSETQ. CDR3 length: 15 residues. Trimming took 4 bases from V and 1 from J, leaving 9 bases between them. The CDR3 nucleotides read TGCGCCAGCAGCATTAGACAGTCTGGGGCCAACGTCCTGACTTTC. It translates to CASSIRQSGANVLTF. The full variable domain, in which reference TRBV5-1 and TRBJ2-6 provide the parts outside the CDR3, is KAGVTQTPRYLIKTRGQQVTLSCSPISGHRSVSWYQQTPGQGLQFLFEYFSETQRNKGNFPGRFSGRQFSNSRSEMNVSTLELGDSALYLCASSIRQSGANVLTFGAGSRLTVL.

This clonotype was detected only a few times. Here the CDR3 DNA reads TGTGCCAGCTCACCGAAGGTTGACGCAGCATACGAGCAGTACTTC. Amino acids: CASSPKVDAAYEQYF. The chain links TRBV18 to TRBJ2-7; D not certain. From germline, CDR1 is KGHSH and CDR2 LQKENI. The CDR3 runs to 15 residues. V was trimmed by 3 bases and J by 4 bases, leaving 16 bases between them.

This clonotype has at least ten counts. The chain uses TRBV3-1 and TRBJ1-5; the D is unclear. The CDR3 consists of 13 residues. Germline CDR1 LGHDT, CDR2 YNNKEL (reference sequence). V gave up 0 bases and J gave up 6 bases, with 6 bases separating them. CDR3 protein: CASSQEYGQPQHF. CDR3 nucleotides: TGTGCCAGCAGCCAAGAGTACGGTCAGCCCCAGCATTTT.

This chain uses TRBV6-2 or TRBV6-3 with TRBJ1-5, with a tentative D call TRBD1 (5 bases). From germline, CDR1 is MNHEY and CDR2 SVGEGT. This CDR3 has 14 amino acids. V dropped 9 bases and J dropped 6 bases, with 18 bases sitting between them. CDR3 nucleotides: TGTGCCAGTCGGACCGGGACCGCTATTCAGCCCCAGCATTTT. Its translation is CASRTGTAIQPQHF.

This clonotype was seen only a few times. This rearrangement joins TRBV29-1 to TRBJ2-1, with 10 bases lining up with TRBD2. Germline loops: CDR1 SQVTM, CDR2 ANQGSEA. This CDR3 comprises 16 residues. With 0 bases clipped from V and 3 bases from J, the junction kept 5 bases outside the gene matches. The DNA of the CDR3 is TGCAGCGTTGAAGATGGCCGGACTAGCGGCTACAATGAGCAGTTCTTC. Translating it yields CSVEDGRTSGYNEQFF.

In regard to this clonotype: A much larger clone lies a single base off, so this may be a read error. The rearrangement uses TRBV28 and TRBJ1-5; D remains unclear. The length of the CDR3 is 12 residues. V lost 5 bases and J lost 6, with 8 bases in between. The germline V gene encodes CDR1 MDHEN and CDR2 SYDVKM. The CDR3 spells CASSPQCQPQHF. The CDR3 DNA reads as TGTGCCAGCAGTCCCCAGTGTCAGCCCCAGCATTTT.

This clonotype was recorded many times. The rearrangement links TRBV9 to TRBJ2-7; possible D gene TRBD2, 6 bases. The V end lost 4 bases, the J end lost 5 bases, and 16 bases lay between the germline ends. Germline CDR1 SGDLS, CDR2 YYNGEE. This CDR3 contains 14 residues. This CDR3 is CASSTRLGSDEQYF. Here the CDR3 DNA reads TGTGCCAGCAGCACGCGACTAGGTTCCGACGAGCAGTACTTC.